Listed below are T cell receptor beta chains from one sample, sequenced in a study of CD8 T cells in ankylosing spondylitis. MiXCR, run by TCRdb on the 5' RACE reads, gives a single entry per CDR3 protein. The table lists more than 100,000 distinct CDR3 sequences, over 15% of them singletons. Sequencing input: blood, either unsorted or a sorted T cell fraction (not recorded which). These receptors came from a male donor with ankylosing spondylitis. Both conserved end residues are part of each CDR3. The order of the fields is V gene, J gene, D gene, clone size, CDR3 DNA, CDR3 protein. The D gene is left open where the match is weak. Clone size is given for some rows only: seen once, a few or many times, or a class if the clone is expanded.

V: TRBV5-4
J: TRBJ2-3
D: NA
size: NA
DNA: TGTGCCAGCGGATGGAGTCGCGGGGACCCTAGCACAGATACGCAGTATTTT
CDR3: CASGWSRGDPSTDTQYF

V: TRBV7-9
J: TRBJ2-5
D: NA
size: few
DNA: TGTGCCAGCAGCTTACCACTGTCAAAAGAGACCCAGTACTTC
CDR3: CASSLPLSKETQYF

V: TRBV7-9
J: TRBJ1-1
D: NA
size: few
DNA: TGTGCCAGCAGCTTAGATAGGCCGAACACTGAAGCTTTCTTT
CDR3: CASSLDRPNTEAFF

V: TRBV29-1
J: TRBJ2-1
D: NA
size: NA
DNA: TGCAGCGTTGAATGGGCACTACACTCCTACAATGAGCAGTTCTTC
CDR3: CSVEWALHSYNEQFF

V: TRBV29-1
J: TRBJ2-7
D: NA
size: many
DNA: TGCAGCGTTGAAGATAAGTACAGCTCCTACGAGCAGTACTTC
CDR3: CSVEDKYSSYEQYF

V: TRBV19
J: TRBJ2-7
D: NA
size: NA
DNA: TGTGCCAGTAGTGCCACAGGTCCGGTGGGTTACGAGCAGTACTTC
CDR3: CASSATGPVGYEQYF

V: TRBV12-5
J: TRBJ2-7
D: NA
size: NA
DNA: TGTGCTAGTGCCCCTAACACCGTTGTGAGCGAGCAGTACTTC
CDR3: CASAPNTVVSEQYF

V: TRBV5-1
J: TRBJ1-1
D: NA
size: NA
DNA: TGCGCCAGCAGCACAAGGACGGAGAACACTGAAGCTTTCTTT
CDR3: CASSTRTENTEAFF

V: TRBV28
J: TRBJ1-6
D: TRBD1
size: NA
DNA: TGTGCCAGCAGTCTACAACAGGGGCTCTTTTATAATTCACCCCTCCACTTT
CDR3: CASSLQQGLFYNSPLHF

V: TRBV20-1
J: TRBJ2-1
D: TRBD2
size: many
DNA: TGCAGTGCTAGAGATCGGACTAGCGGGACGACTCGCTTC
CDR3: CSARDRTSGTTRF

V: TRBV6-5
J: TRBJ2-1
D: TRBD1
size: few
DNA: TGTGCCAGCAGTTACGGGGGACAGACCTCCTACAATGAGCAGTTCTTC
CDR3: CASSYGGQTSYNEQFF

V: TRBV7-9
J: TRBJ2-7
D: TRBD2
size: few
DNA: TGTGCCAGCAGCTTCCCGGGACTAGCGGCCTACGAGCAGTACTTC
CDR3: CASSFPGLAAYEQYF

V: TRBV3-1
J: TRBJ2-1
D: NA
size: few
DNA: TGTGCCAGCAGCCAAGGGCGGTGGAGCTCCTACAATGAGCAGTTCTTC
CDR3: CASSQGRWSSYNEQFF

V: TRBV4-2
J: TRBJ2-4
D: TRBD1
size: NA
DNA: TGTGCCAGCAGCCTGGGACAGGGTATAGCCAAAAACATTCAGTACTTC
CDR3: CASSLGQGIAKNIQYF

V: TRBV10-1
J: TRBJ2-2
D: NA
size: few
DNA: TGCGCCAGCAGCTCGAGAGGGGCCGGCACCGGGGAGCTGTTTTTT
CDR3: CASSSRGAGTGELFF

V: TRBV28
J: TRBJ2-7
D: NA
size: NA
DNA: TGTGCCAGCAGTTTCTCCAGGGTCTACGAGCAGTACTTC
CDR3: CASSFSRVYEQYF

V: TRBV7-2
J: TRBJ2-1
D: NA
size: few
DNA: TGTGCCAGCAGCTTAACTGGGTGGGATGAGCAGTTCTTC
CDR3: CASSLTGWDEQFF

V: TRBV4-2
J: TRBJ2-1
D: TRBD2
size: NA
DNA: TGTGCCAGCAGCCAACCCCTCGTCGCGGGAGTCTTAGGTGAGCAGTTCTTC
CDR3: CASSQPLVAGVLGEQFF

V: TRBV14
J: TRBJ2-5
D: NA
size: few
DNA: TGTGCCAGCAGCCAAGGTTTGGGGCTAGAAGAGACCCAGTACTTC
CDR3: CASSQGLGLEETQYF

V: TRBV10-2
J: TRBJ2-7
D: TRBD1
size: NA
DNA: TGCGCCAGCAGGAACAGGGGGATCTACGAGCAGTACTTC
CDR3: CASRNRGIYEQYF

V: TRBV7-8
J: TRBJ2-1
D: TRBD2
size: few
DNA: TGTGCCAGCAGGCCTCTTCAGACTAGCGGGAGGAATGAGCAGTTCTTC
CDR3: CASRPLQTSGRNEQFF

V: TRBV6-2/TRBV6-3
J: TRBJ2-1
D: TRBD1
size: NA
DNA: TGTGCCAGCAGTTACCCTTTCCCGAGGACAGGGACCTACAATGAGCAGTTCTTC
CDR3: CASSYPFPRTGTYNEQFF

V: TRBV12-5
J: TRBJ2-7
D: TRBD2
size: NA
DNA: TGTGCTAGTGGTATCCTCGGGACTAGCGAAACCTACGAGCAGTACTTC
CDR3: CASGILGTSETYEQYF

V: TRBV7-9
J: TRBJ1-4
D: TRBD1
size: NA
DNA: TGTGCCAGCAGCCACCCCCCGACAGGGAATGAAAAACTGTTTTTT
CDR3: CASSHPPTGNEKLFF

V: TRBV9
J: TRBJ2-7
D: TRBD2
size: NA
DNA: TGTGCCAGCAGCGCTCCCACACTAGCGGGAGTGAACGAGCAGTACTTC
CDR3: CASSAPTLAGVNEQYF

V: TRBV16
J: TRBJ2-5
D: NA
size: many
DNA: TGTGCCAGCAGCCAATCTGTGGGCAGTAGCCAAGAGACCCAGTACTTC
CDR3: CASSQSVGSSQETQYF

V: TRBV7-8
J: TRBJ2-7
D: TRBD1
size: few
DNA: TGTGCCAGCAGCTTTGGGACAGGGGAGTACGAGCAGTACTTC
CDR3: CASSFGTGEYEQYF

V: TRBV15
J: TRBJ2-2
D: NA
size: NA
DNA: TGTGCCACCAGCATAGCTGCTAACACCGGGGAGCTGTTTTTT
CDR3: CATSIAANTGELFF

V: TRBV2
J: TRBJ2-1
D: NA
size: NA
DNA: TGTGCCAGCAGTGTAGGTAGAACTAGCTCCTACAATGAGCAGTTCTTC
CDR3: CASSVGRTSSYNEQFF

V: TRBV10-3
J: TRBJ2-7
D: TRBD1
size: NA
DNA: TGTGCCATCAGTGCGACAGGGTTCGAGCAGTACTTC
CDR3: CAISATGFEQYF

V: TRBV29-1
J: TRBJ2-7
D: TRBD1
size: many
DNA: TGCAGCGTTGGAGGACAGGGCCCCTACGAGCAGTACTTC
CDR3: CSVGGQGPYEQYF

V: TRBV12-5
J: TRBJ1-2
D: NA
size: few
DNA: TGTGCTAGTGGTTTAGGTTTGACAACCACCGGCTACACCTTC
CDR3: CASGLGLTTTGYTF

V: TRBV9
J: TRBJ2-2
D: NA
size: NA
DNA: TGTGCCAGCAGCACCGAGGGGGAGCTAGGGGAGCTGTTTTTT
CDR3: CASSTEGELGELFF

V: TRBV12-3/TRBV12-4
J: TRBJ1-1
D: NA
size: few
DNA: TGTGCCAGCAGTTTCTCTAACACTGAAGCTTTCTTT
CDR3: CASSFSNTEAFF

V: TRBV4-1
J: TRBJ1-5
D: NA
size: NA
DNA: TGCGCCAGCAGCCCCAACGGGGGGGGTTTTCAGCCCCAGCATTTT
CDR3: CASSPNGGGFQPQHF

V: TRBV5-5
J: TRBJ2-7
D: TRBD2
size: NA
DNA: TGTGCCAGCAGCTTGGTGAGGACTAGCGGGAGTGAGCAGTACTTC
CDR3: CASSLVRTSGSEQYF

V: TRBV11-3
J: TRBJ2-1
D: NA
size: NA
DNA: TGTGCCAGCAGCTTAAATCCGTCCCAATACAATGAGCAGTTCTTC
CDR3: CASSLNPSQYNEQFF

V: TRBV3-1
J: TRBJ2-3
D: NA
size: NA
DNA: TGTGCCAGCAGCCCCTACCGACTGGGAGATACGCAGTATTTT
CDR3: CASSPYRLGDTQYF

V: TRBV2
J: TRBJ2-7
D: TRBD2
size: NA
DNA: TGTGCCAGCAATGCCAATCTGGGACTAGCGGCCGACTACGAGCAGTACTTC
CDR3: CASNANLGLAADYEQYF

V: TRBV7-9
J: TRBJ2-2
D: TRBD2
size: few
DNA: TGTGCCAGCAGCTTAAGCGGGGTCGGCGGGGAGCTGTTTTTT
CDR3: CASSLSGVGGELFF

V: TRBV7-8
J: TRBJ1-4
D: NA
size: NA
DNA: TGTGCCAGCAGCCCTCGGTCCCTCTTAGGTGAAAAACTGTTTTTT
CDR3: CASSPRSLLGEKLFF

V: TRBV6-2/TRBV6-3
J: TRBJ2-2
D: NA
size: NA
DNA: TGTGCCAGCAGTACGGGGACCGGGGAGCTGTTTTTT
CDR3: CASSTGTGELFF

V: TRBV20-1
J: TRBJ2-7
D: NA
size: NA
DNA: TGCAGTGCGCTGTCCACTGACAGGAGCTCCTACGAGCAGTACTTC
CDR3: CSALSTDRSSYEQYF

V: TRBV2
J: TRBJ2-3
D: NA
size: NA
DNA: TGTGCCAGCAGTGGGCGAGGGGATTGGGGCACAGATACGCAGTATTTT
CDR3: CASSGRGDWGTDTQYF

V: TRBV2
J: TRBJ1-5
D: NA
size: many
DNA: TGTGCCAGCAGTGAAACCCGAGGGGGTCAGCCCCAGCATTTT
CDR3: CASSETRGGQPQHF

V: TRBV6-2/TRBV6-3
J: TRBJ2-3
D: NA
size: many
DNA: TGTGCCAGCAGCCGAAGGGCAGACCGTTACGATACGCAGTATTTT
CDR3: CASSRRADRYDTQYF

V: TRBV5-1
J: TRBJ1-3
D: NA
size: few
DNA: TGCGCCAGCAGCTTGTTCGGGGGGACTGGAAACACCATATATTTT
CDR3: CASSLFGGTGNTIYF

V: TRBV9
J: TRBJ2-3
D: NA
size: NA
DNA: TGTGCCAGCAGCGCAAGCGGGCTATTCACAGATACGCAGTATTTT
CDR3: CASSASGLFTDTQYF

V: TRBV5-5
J: TRBJ2-7
D: TRBD1
size: NA
DNA: TGTGCCAGCAGCTTAGCCGGGACAGGGGGCTCCTACGAGCAGTACTTC
CDR3: CASSLAGTGGSYEQYF

V: TRBV7-8
J: TRBJ2-2
D: TRBD2
size: many
DNA: TGTGCCAGCAGCTTATTGGGACTAGCGGTGAGGGGGAACACCGGGGAGCTGTTTTTT
CDR3: CASSLLGLAVRGNTGELFF

V: TRBV3-1
J: TRBJ2-3
D: TRBD2
size: once
DNA: TGTGCCAGCAGCCCTTTCAGAGCGGGAGGTACAGATACGCAGTATTTT
CDR3: CASSPFRAGGTDTQYF

V: TRBV27
J: TRBJ2-1
D: NA
size: NA
DNA: TGTGCCAGCAGTTTATCCCAGTCAAGCTACAATGAGCAGTTCTTC
CDR3: CASSLSQSSYNEQFF

V: TRBV12-3/TRBV12-4
J: TRBJ2-1
D: NA
size: NA
DNA: TGTGCCAGCAGTTTCGGACTGCCTCCGCACAATGAGCAGTTCTTC
CDR3: CASSFGLPPHNEQFF

V: TRBV7-8
J: TRBJ2-7
D: NA
size: NA
DNA: TGTGCCAGCAGCTTAATGGGGCCCTACGGGGACTCCTACGAGCAGTACTTC
CDR3: CASSLMGPYGDSYEQYF

V: TRBV12-3/TRBV12-4
J: TRBJ2-2
D: NA
size: many
DNA: TGTGCCAGCAGTTTAATACAGCCCGGGGAGCTGTTTTTT
CDR3: CASSLIQPGELFF

V: TRBV4-1
J: TRBJ2-6
D: NA
size: few
DNA: TGCGCCAGCAGCCAAGAGTCAGACTACTCTGGGGCCAACGTCCTGACTTTC
CDR3: CASSQESDYSGANVLTF

V: TRBV12-3/TRBV12-4
J: TRBJ2-1
D: NA
size: NA
DNA: TGTGCCAGCACCAACAGGGAGCGGGCTCAAGGATGGGAGCAGTTCTTC
CDR3: CASTNRERAQGWEQFF